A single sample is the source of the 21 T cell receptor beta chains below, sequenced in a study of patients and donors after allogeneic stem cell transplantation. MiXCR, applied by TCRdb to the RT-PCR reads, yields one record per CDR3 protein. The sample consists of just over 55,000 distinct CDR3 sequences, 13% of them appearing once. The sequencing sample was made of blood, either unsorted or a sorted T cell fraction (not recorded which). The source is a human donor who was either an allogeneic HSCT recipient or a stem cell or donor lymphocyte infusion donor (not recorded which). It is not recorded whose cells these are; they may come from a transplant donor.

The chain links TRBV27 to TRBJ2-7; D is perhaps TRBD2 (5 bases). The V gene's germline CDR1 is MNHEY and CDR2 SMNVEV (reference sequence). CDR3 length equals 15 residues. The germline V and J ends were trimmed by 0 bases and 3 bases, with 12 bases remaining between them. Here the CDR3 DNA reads TGTGCCAGCAGTTTATCAGGGCGGGTTCACTACGAGCAGTACTTC. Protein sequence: CASSLSGRVHYEQYF.

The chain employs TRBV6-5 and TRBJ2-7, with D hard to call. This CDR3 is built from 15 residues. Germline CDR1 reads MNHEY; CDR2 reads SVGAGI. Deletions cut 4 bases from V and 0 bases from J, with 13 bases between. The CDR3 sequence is CASSSLGRRSYEQYF. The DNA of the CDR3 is TGTGCCAGCAGTTCCCTCGGCAGGCGCTCCTACGAGCAGTACTTC.

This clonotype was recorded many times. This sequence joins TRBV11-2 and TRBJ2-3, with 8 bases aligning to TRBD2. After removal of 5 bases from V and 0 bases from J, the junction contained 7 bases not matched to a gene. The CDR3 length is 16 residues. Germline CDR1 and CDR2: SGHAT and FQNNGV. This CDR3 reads CASSPDPSGSTDTQYF. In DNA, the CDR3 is TGTGCCAGCAGCCCAGACCCTAGCGGGAGCACAGATACGCAGTATTTT.

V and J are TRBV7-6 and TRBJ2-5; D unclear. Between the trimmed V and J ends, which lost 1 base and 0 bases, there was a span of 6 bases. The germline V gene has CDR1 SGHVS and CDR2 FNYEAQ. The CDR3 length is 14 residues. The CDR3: CASSLGSDQETQYF. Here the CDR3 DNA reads TGTGCCAGCAGCTTAGGGTCAGACCAAGAGACCCAGTACTTC.

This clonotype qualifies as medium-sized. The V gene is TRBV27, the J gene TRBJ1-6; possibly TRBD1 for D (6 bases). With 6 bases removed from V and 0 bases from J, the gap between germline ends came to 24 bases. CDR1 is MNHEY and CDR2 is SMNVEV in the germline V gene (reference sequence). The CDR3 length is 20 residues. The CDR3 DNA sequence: TGTGCCAGCAGATCAACGTCGGGGGCATTCCAAAGCTCCTATAATTCACCCCTCCACTTT. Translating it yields CASRSTSGAFQSSYNSPLHF.

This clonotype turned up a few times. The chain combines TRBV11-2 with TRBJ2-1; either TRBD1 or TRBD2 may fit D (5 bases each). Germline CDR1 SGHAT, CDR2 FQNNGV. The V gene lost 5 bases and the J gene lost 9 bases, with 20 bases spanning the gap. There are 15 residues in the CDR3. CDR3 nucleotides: TGTGCCAGCAGCCATGCACAGGTTGTAGAGGGTGAGCAGTTCTTC. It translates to CASSHAQVVEGEQFF.

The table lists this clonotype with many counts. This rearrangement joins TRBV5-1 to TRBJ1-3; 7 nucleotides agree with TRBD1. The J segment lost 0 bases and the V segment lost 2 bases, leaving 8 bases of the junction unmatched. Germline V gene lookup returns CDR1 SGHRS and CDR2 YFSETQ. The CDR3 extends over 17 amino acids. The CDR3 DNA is TGCGCCAGCAGCTTCTCCGGGACAGCCACCTCTGGAAACACCATATATTTT. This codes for CASSFSGTATSGNTIYF.

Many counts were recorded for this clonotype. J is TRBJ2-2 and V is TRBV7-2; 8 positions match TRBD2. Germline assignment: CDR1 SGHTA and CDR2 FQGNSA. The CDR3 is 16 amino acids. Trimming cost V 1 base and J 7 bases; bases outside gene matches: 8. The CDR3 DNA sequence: TGTGCCAGCAGCTTAGGAGGGGGACTAGGTGTCGGGGAGCTGTTTTTT. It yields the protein CASSLGGGLGVGELFF.

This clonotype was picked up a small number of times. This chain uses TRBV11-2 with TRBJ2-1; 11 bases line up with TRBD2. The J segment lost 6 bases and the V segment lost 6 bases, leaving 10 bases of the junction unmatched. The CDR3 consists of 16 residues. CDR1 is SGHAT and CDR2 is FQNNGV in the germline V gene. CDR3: CASRVFGTSGFNEQFF. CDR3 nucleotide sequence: TGTGCCAGCAGGGTATTCGGGACTAGCGGTTTCAATGAGCAGTTCTTC.

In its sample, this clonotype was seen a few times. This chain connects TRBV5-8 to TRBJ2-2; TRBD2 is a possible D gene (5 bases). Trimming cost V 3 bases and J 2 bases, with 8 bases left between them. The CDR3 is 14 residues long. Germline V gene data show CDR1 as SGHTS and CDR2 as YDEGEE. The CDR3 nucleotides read TGTGCCAGCAGCTGGGGAGTAAACACCGGGGAGCTGTTTTTT. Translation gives CASSWGVNTGELFF.

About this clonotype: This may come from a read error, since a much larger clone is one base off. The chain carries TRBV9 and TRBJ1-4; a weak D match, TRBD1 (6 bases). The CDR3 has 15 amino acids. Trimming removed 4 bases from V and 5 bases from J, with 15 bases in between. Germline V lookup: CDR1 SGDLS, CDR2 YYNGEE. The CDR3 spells CASSYDGQRNEKLFF. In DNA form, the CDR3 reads TGTGCCAGCAGCTACGACGGACAGAGAAATGAAAAACTGTTTTTT.

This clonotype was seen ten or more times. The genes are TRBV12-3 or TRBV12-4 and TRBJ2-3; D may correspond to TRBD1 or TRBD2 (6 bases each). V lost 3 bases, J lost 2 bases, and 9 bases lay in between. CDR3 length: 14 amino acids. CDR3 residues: CASSLGGSTDTQYF. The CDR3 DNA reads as TGTGCCAGCAGTTTGGGGGGCTCCACAGATACGCAGTATTTT.

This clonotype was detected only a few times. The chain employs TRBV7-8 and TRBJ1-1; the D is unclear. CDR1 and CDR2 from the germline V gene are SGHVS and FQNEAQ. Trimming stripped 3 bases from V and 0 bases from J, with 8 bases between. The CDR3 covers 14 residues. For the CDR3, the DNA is TGTGCCAGCAGCTTGTTTGGGGTGAACACTGAAGCTTTCTTT. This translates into CASSLFGVNTEAFF.

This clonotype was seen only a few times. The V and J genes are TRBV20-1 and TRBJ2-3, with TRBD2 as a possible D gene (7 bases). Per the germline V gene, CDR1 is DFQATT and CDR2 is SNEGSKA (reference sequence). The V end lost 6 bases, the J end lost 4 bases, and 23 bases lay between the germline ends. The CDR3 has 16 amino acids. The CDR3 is CSAQGREPRWADTQYF. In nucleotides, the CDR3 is TGCAGTGCCCAGGGGCGGGAGCCCCGGTGGGCAGATACGCAGTATTTT.

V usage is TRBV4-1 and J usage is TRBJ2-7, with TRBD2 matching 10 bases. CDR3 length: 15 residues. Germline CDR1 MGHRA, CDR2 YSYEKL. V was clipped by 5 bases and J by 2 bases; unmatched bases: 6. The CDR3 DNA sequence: TGCGCCAGCAGCTCCCGACTAGCGGGTACCTACGAGCAGTACTTC. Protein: CASSSRLAGTYEQYF.

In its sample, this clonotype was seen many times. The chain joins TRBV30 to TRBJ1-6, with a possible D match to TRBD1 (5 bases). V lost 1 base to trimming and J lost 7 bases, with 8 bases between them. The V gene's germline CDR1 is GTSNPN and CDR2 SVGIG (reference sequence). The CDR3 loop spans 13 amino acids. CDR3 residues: CAWSARDNSPLHF. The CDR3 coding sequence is TGTGCCTGGAGTGCCAGGGACAATTCACCCCTCCACTTT.

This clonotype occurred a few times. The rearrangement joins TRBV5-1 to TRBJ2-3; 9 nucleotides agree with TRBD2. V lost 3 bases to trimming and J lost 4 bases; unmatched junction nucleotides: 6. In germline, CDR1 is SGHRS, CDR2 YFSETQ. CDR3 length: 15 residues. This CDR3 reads CASSSLAGEADTQYF. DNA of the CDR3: TGCGCCAGCAGCTCCTTAGCGGGAGAGGCAGATACGCAGTATTTT.

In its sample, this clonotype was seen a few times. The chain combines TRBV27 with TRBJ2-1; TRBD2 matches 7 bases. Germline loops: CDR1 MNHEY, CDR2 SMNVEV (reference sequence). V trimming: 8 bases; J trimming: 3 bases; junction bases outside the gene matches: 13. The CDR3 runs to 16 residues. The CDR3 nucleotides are TGTGCCAGCTCATCGTGGGGCGGGAGTCGCTACAATGAGCAGTTCTTC. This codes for CASSSWGGSRYNEQFF.

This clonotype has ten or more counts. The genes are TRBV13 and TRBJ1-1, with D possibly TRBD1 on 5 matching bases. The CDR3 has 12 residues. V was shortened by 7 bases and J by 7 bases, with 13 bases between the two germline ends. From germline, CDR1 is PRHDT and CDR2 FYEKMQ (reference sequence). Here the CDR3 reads CASTSGRGEAFF. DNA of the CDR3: TGTGCCAGCACCTCAGGGCGGGGTGAAGCTTTCTTT.

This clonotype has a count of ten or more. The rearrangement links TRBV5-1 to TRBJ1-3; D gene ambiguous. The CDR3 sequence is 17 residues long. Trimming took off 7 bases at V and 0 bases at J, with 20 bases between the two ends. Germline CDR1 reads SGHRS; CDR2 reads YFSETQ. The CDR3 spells CASSITGPVLSGNTIYF. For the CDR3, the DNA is TGCGCCAGCTCAATCACCGGGCCAGTTCTCTCTGGAAACACCATATATTTT.

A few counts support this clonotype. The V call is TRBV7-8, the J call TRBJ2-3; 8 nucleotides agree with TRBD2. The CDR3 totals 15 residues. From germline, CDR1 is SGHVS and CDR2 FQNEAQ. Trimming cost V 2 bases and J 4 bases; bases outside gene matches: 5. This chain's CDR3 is CASSLPAGVSDTQYF. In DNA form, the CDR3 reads TGTGCCAGCAGCTTACCAGCGGGAGTGTCAGATACGCAGTATTTT.